The present entry profiles one TCR beta chain with its context. Its antigen is not known. The PCR had 60 Vbeta and 13 Jbeta primers. The protocol was immunoSEQ multiplex PCR, while the TCRdb copy is restricted to in-frame clones and leaves out a portion. Found here are 150,000 to 200,000 clones, roughly 78% of them singletons; the top ten hold 1%. The data belong to a study of cytomegalovirus exposure and HLA in healthy donors. This CDR3 spans 13 amino acids. The V and J ends lost 8 bases and 7 bases respectively, with 12 bases between them. Germline CDR1 is MGHDK and CDR2 is SYGVNS. Overall study findings and caveats: Later analysis reportedly placed an Asian-associated ancestry cluster below the roughly 680-donor mean in N-insertions. In a later analysis, at a false discovery rate of 0.05, 16,951 TCR beta sequences matched HLA alleles.

This sequence was found in a woman between 50 and 59 years old in good health and CMV-seropositive. The chain joins TRBV25-1 to TRBJ1-6; D ambiguous. The sequenced material came from PBMCs. The CDR3 protein is CASHQQKNSPLHF. DNA of the CDR3: TGTGCCAGCCACCAACAGAAAAATTCACCCCTCCACTTT.